This TCR beta chain stems from a study of cytomegalovirus exposure and HLA in healthy donors (dated by TCRdb to 2015 to 2018). Some background on the complete study: An earlier analysis of approximately 590 of the donors reported 250 to 350 Gb of sequence data and some 120 million unique TCR beta sequences from approximately 180 million T cells. Both class I and class II loci were covered by HLA typing, at four-digit resolution. Among some 410 genotyped donors of the cohort, an average of approximately 220,000 unique TCR beta nucleotide sequences was sequenced per donor, of which about 19% were non-productive. Rather than drawing on any new phenotypic data, the later analysis identified candidate immune exposures from TCR beta sequences and the way those sequences occurred across donors. A later analysis re-analyzed previously published TCR beta repertoires from 500 to 700 donors and added high-resolution HLA genotyping to study TCR occurrence patterns. A later genetic analysis used genome-wide SNP genotypes for about three fifths of the 666 donors, treating that subset as a discovery cohort. The genetic ancestry cluster associated with self-reported Caucasian donors included over 80% of the 398 genotyped donors. In addition to the first cohort of approximately 670 subjects, a separate validation cohort of over 90 different subjects was used. The study aimed to test whether signatures of past pathogen exposure could be identified by cataloging public T cell receptors. The study profiled the T cell repertoires of 666 subjects by immunosequencing and related them to cytomegalovirus serostatus. The number of donors typed differed by locus, with about 620-630 for A, B, C, DRB1 and DQB1, around 560 for DQA1, approximately 580 for DPA1, and some 470 for DPB1. To decide whether each TCR beta V gene segment behaved as functional or pseudogenic, an earlier analysis of nearly 600 of the donors relied on high-throughput TCR beta sequencing. High-throughput TCR immunosequencing, statistical association of individual TCRs with disease status, and machine learning were combined to predict cytomegalovirus infection status. Donor age, sex, ethnicity and CMV serostatus were compiled together with the repertoire data. About five DR-DQ haplotypes were treated as single units for association and clustering because of strong linkage in the cohort. Every discovery cohort repertoire had been produced on one sequencing platform. An early release covering 550 to 650 HLA-typed donors comprised 250 to 350 gigabases of sequencing data and some 79 million unique TCR sequences.

On the study overall, not on this receptor specifically: In vitro tests confirmed that a few of the cytomegalovirus-associated TCR beta chains recognize cytomegalovirus antigens. A group of highly shared sequence variants was considered likely to be a technical artifact of the sequencing pipeline. In a later genetic analysis, a missense DCLRE1C variant was associated with V-gene and J-gene trimming of TCR beta chains, and the association was replicated in an independent cohort. A total of around 150 TCR beta chains were listed by the study as associated with cytomegalovirus. In a later analysis, HLA-associated TCR beta chains showed more clonal expansion and lower generation probabilities than non-associated chains that were equally common. Broadly in line with IMGT annotations, most TCR beta V segments showed up in productive rearrangements about 87% or about 30% of the time in an earlier analysis of under 700 of the donors. When HLA alleles, especially DR and DQ, strongly co-occurred, TCR associations were difficult to assign to individual alleles. Most TCR sequences were observed very rarely across donors, whereas some public TCRs were present in many individuals. The 87-base-pair reads could not distinguish some IMGT-functional V segments, including TRBV6-2 and TRBV6-3, so those segments were excluded. According to a later analysis, parvovirus B19, influenza, CMV and Epstein-Barr virus appeared linked to several top co-occurrence clusters. Because HLA typing was unavailable for some donors at each locus, only the typed subset was used in association tests. Sequencing depth was assumed to be roughly uniform across donors in the presence/absence analyses, though that assumption may not hold. A later analysis found that TCR association rates varied across HLA loci, with DRB1 alleles showing the most associated TCRs and HLA-C alleles the fewest. The only immune exposure information available for the cohort was CMV serostatus. This cohort had only TCR beta chains sequenced, and the lack of alpha or paired-chain data limited which features could be detected. According to a later analysis, most CMV-associated TCR beta chains appeared to be HLA-restricted, and the HLA associations seemed to be driven largely by CMV exposure. The earlier analysis of some 540 of the donors excluded fewer than 20 rarely observed V segments, including chromosome 9 orphons, because counts were too low. According to a later genetic analysis, donors in an Asian-associated ancestry cluster had fewer N-insertions in productive TCRs than the approximately 670-donor mean. Linkage disequilibrium might explain the correlated functional status among segregating V segments, but an unknown experimental factor could not be ruled out. The authors suggested that the approach could potentially be generalized to other disease states and immunological phenotypes. A later analysis associated 16,951 TCR beta sequences with specific HLA alleles at a false discovery rate of 0.05. The classifier was reported to diagnose cytomegalovirus status with high specificity and sensitivity in both the original cohort and the validation cohort. A further reported finding was that TCR beta sequences accurately predicted the HLA-A and HLA-B alleles for most subjects in the first cohort.

On this clone itself: This clone's antigen is unknown.

The CDR3 runs 14 residues from the cysteine to the phenylalanine. Only the CDR3 region is kept as DNA, spanning 42 bases read in frame from base 1. Via the germline V gene, CDR1 is LGHNA and CDR2 YNFKEQ. The V and J ends are trimmed by 7 bases and 13 bases, leaving 22 bases between them. Library preparation was by the immunoSEQ multiplex PCR assay. For the multiplex PCR, a mixture combining 60 forward primers for TCR Vbeta segments and 13 reverse primers for TCR Jbeta segments was used. The CDR3 region of rearranged TCR beta genes was amplified from genomic DNA with a multiplex PCR assay. The amplified TCR beta libraries were sequenced on the Illumina HiSeq System as 87-base-pair reads. Under the source paper's analysis protocol: A later analysis counted about 80 million unique TCR beta chains across the 666 repertoires, and around 12 million of these chains were shared by at least two donors. To remove PCR and sequencing errors, raw reads were error-corrected and collapsed into unique sequences using a nearest-neighbor algorithm that merged closely related sequences. V, D and J gene segments were assigned by aligning CDR3 sequences to IMGT reference sequences. Each retained sequence needed at least a six-nucleotide match to both a V gene segment and a J gene segment. Rearrangements were called productive when the CDR3 lacked stop codons and stayed in frame with V and J; all others were non-productive. CDR3 was defined by IMGT convention, running from the second conserved V-encoded cysteine to the conserved J-encoded phenylalanine. In an earlier analysis of 500 to 650 of the donors, sequences lacking an unambiguous match to a single V gene segment were excluded. An earlier analysis of 500 to 700 of the donors classified V segments as functional when productive rearrangements were above 56.7% and as segregating when the standard deviation between donors was above 5%. A statistical classification framework was built to diagnose cytomegalovirus status from the catalog of TCR beta chain sequences. In a later analysis, V and J genes were assigned by comparing TCR nucleotide sequences against IMGT/GENE-DB human TR gene sequences. A later analysis assigned CDR3 sequences and most-parsimonious VDJ recombination scenarios with the TCRdist pipeline. In a later analysis, every TCR beta chain was defined by the combination of its CDR3 amino acid sequence and its V-gene family, and reads without a unique V-gene family were dropped. A later analysis removed 500 to 650 highly shared, low-generation-probability nucleotide sequences to deal with suspected cross-contamination and a sequencing artifact. In a later analysis, a clonal expansion index for each public chain was calculated from normalized within-repertoire ranks of inferred template counts. Generation probabilities in a later analysis came from a VDJ recombination model fitted to out-of-frame rearrangements, and those results were checked against IGoR. In a later analysis, hypergeometric tests were used to score TCR-TCR, TCR-HLA and TCR-CMV co-occurrence, with a repertoire-size bias correction applied to TCR pairs. A later analysis estimated false discovery rates by permuting HLA or CMV assignments 20 times. In a later analysis, co-occurring TCRs were grouped using DBSCAN, with TCRdist sequence similarity added in when clustering inside HLA-allele-positive subsets. For co-occurrence clustering, repertoires with fewer than 30,000 or more than 120,000 public chains were excluded, along with about five repertoires with anomalous nucleotide sharing. TCRdb mirrors the immuneACCESS table, restricted to in-frame sequences. Some clones are absent from its copies; in checked studies, under half trace to an unresolved V gene, and the reason for the others is unknown. For V, J and clone size, that table is used; D and trimming come from the DNA. The sample has 100,000 to 150,000 clones on record. Over 0.8% of the sample rests with the top ten.

The cohort consisted of hundreds of healthy bone marrow donors. At the time of sampling, every cohort member was nominally healthy, though immune exposures that went unrecorded were likely present. The donor tested CMV seronegative, placing the donor among the approximately 400 seronegative members of the cohort. Every donor gave a peripheral blood sample, and the peripheral blood mononuclear cells from that sample were used for TCR beta sequencing. Genomic DNA was extracted from the blood cell samples with the Qiagen DNeasy Blood Extraction Kit. This sequence originates from a man aged 18 to 29 in good health and CMV-seronegative. The chain links TRBV4-2 with TRBJ2-2; no D gene can be assigned with confidence. The sample was PBMCs. The CDR3 corresponds to CASNKNGAEPGLFF. The DNA sequence is TGTGCCAGCAACAAAAACGGAGCCGAGCCGGGGCTGTTTTTT.